This T cell receptor beta chain was captured in a study of cytomegalovirus exposure and HLA in healthy donors. This clone was seen a handful of times. The antigen remains undetermined. Whole-study results and caveats: Immune exposure data for these donors was limited to CMV serostatus. Using a false discovery rate of 0.05, a later analysis showed that 15,000 to 20,000 TCR beta sequences were associated with HLA alleles.

The PCR ran on 60 Vbeta and 13 Jbeta primers. TCRdb's table, derived via immunoSEQ multiplex PCR, lists solely in-frame clones and lacks some. The table shows about 160,000 clones, with about three quarters occurring only once. Germline V CDR1 and CDR2: MDHEN, SYDVKM. With 2 bases removed from V and 4 bases from J, the gap between germline ends came to 12 bases. The CDR3 extends over 15 amino acids. What was sequenced was PBMCs. The clonotype originates from a woman between 25 and 40 years old in good health and CMV-seronegative. This chain connects TRBV28 to TRBJ2-1, with a weak D call TRBD1 (5 bases). The CDR3 nucleotides read TGTGCCAGCAGTTTAGGGGCAGCCCATTACAATGAGCAGTTCTTC. Protein sequence: CASSLGAAHYNEQFF. Using reference TRBV28 and TRBJ2-1 for the parts outside the CDR3, the full variable domain is DVKVTQSSRYLVKRTGEKVFLECVQDMDHENMFWYRQDPGLGLRLIYFSYDVKMKEKGDIPEGYSVSREKKERFSLILESASTNQTSMYLCASSLGAAHYNEQFFGPGTRLTVL.